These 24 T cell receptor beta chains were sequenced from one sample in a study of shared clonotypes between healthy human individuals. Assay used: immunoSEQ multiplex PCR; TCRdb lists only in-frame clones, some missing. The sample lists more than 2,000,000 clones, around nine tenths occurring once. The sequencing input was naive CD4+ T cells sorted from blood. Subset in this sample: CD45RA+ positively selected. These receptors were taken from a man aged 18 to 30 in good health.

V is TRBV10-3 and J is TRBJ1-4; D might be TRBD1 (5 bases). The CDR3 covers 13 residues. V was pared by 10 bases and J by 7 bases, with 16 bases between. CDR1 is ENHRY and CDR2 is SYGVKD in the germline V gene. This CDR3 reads CATQGTGSEKLFF. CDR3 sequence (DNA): TGTGCCACCCAGGGTACGGGAAGTGAAAAACTGTTTTTT.

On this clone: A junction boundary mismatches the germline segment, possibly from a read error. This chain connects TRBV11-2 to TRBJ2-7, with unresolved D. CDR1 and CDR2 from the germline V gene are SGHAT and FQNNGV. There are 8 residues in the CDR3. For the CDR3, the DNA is TGTGCCAGCAGCTTTGAAGAGTGG. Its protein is CASSFEEW.

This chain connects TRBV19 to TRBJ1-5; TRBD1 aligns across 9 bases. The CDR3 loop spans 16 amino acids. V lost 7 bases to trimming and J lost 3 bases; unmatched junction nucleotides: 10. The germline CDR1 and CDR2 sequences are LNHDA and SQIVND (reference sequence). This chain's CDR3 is CASIGVTGGLNQPQHF. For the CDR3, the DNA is TGTGCCAGTATCGGGGTGACAGGGGGACTCAATCAGCCCCAGCATTTT.

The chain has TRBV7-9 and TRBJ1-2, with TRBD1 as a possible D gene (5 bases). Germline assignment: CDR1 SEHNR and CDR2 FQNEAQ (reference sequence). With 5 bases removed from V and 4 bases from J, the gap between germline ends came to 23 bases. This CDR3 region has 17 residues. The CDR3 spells CASSPKIGTAILYGYTF. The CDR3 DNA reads TGTGCCAGCAGCCCAAAGATAGGGACTGCTATCCTCTATGGCTACACCTTC.

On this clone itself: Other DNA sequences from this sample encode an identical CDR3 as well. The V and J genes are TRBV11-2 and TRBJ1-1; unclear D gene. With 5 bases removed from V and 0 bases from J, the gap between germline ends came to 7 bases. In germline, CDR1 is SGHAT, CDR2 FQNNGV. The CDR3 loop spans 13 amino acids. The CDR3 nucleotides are TGTGCCAGCAGCCTTGCATTGAACACTGAAGCTTTCTTT. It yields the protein CASSLALNTEAFF.

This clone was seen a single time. The CDR3 sequence is CATSRGTWTGEYEQYF. For the CDR3, the DNA is TGTGCCACCAGCAGAGGGACCTGGACAGGGGAGTACGAGCAGTACTTC. The rearrangement uses TRBV15 and TRBJ2-7, with 9 bases that match TRBD1. With V trimmed by 1 base and J by 4 bases, 8 bases remained unmatched. The germline gives CDR1 LNHNV, CDR2 YYDKDF (reference sequence). The CDR3 extends over 16 amino acids. Together with reference TRBV15 and TRBJ2-7, the CDR3 gives the full variable domain: DAMVIQNPRYQVTQFGKPVTLSCSQTLNHNVMYWYQQKSSQAPKLLFHYYDKDFNNEADTPDNFQSRRPNTSFCFLDIRSPGLGDTAMYLCATSRGTWTGEYEQYFGPGTRLTVT.

CDR3 nucleotides: TGCGCCAGCAGCCAAGATAAAAGGACTAGCGGGAGGACCAATGAGCAGTTCTTC. Encoded protein: CASSQDKRTSGRTNEQFF. The genes are TRBV4-1 and TRBJ2-1; 14 positions agree with TRBD2. CDR1 and CDR2 (germline): MGHRA, YSYEKL. V lost 0 bases to trimming and J lost 6 bases; unmatched junction nucleotides: 7. This CDR3 comprises 18 residues.

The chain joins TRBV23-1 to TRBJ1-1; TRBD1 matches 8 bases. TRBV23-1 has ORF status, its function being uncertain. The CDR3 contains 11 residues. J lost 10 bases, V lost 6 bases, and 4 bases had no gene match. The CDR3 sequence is CASRWTGLAFF. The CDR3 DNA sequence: TGCGCCAGCAGGTGGACAGGGCTAGCTTTCTTT.

The CDR3 reads CASSIYLGATSSGANVLTF. The CDR3 coding sequence is TGTGCCAGTAGTATTTATCTAGGGGCCACGAGCTCTGGGGCCAACGTCCTGACTTTC. The rearrangement joins TRBV19 to TRBJ2-6, with TRBD1 as a possible D gene (5 bases). The CDR3 is 19 amino acids. Germline-derived CDR1 and CDR2 are LNHDA and SQIVND (reference sequence). Trimming removed 3 bases at V and 0 bases at J, with 18 bases between.

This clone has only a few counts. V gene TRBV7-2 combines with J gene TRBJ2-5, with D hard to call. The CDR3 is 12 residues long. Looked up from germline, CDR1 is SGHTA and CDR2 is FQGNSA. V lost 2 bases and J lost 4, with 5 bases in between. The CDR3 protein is CASSLWVETQYF. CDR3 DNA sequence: TGTGCCAGCAGCTTATGGGTAGAGACCCAGTACTTC.

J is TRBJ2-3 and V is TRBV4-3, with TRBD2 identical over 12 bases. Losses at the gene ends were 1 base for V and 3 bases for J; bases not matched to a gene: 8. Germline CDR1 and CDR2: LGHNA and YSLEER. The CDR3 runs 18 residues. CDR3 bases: TGCGCCAGCAGCCAAGCGATTCTAGCGGGAGGGCGGACAGATACGCAGTATTTT. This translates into CASSQAILAGGRTDTQYF.

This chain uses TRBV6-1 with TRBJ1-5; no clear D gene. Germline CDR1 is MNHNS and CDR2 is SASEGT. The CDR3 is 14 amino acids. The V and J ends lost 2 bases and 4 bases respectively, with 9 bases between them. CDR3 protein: CASSELTQNQPQHF. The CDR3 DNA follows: TGTGCCAGCAGTGAATTAACCCAGAATCAGCCCCAGCATTTT.

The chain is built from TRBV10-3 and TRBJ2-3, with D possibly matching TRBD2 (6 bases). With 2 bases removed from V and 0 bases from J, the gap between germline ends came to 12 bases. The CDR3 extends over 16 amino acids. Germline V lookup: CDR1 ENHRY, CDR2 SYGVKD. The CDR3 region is CAISELVGTSTDTQYF. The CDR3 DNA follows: TGTGCCATCAGTGAGCTGGTCGGGACTAGCACAGATACGCAGTATTTT.

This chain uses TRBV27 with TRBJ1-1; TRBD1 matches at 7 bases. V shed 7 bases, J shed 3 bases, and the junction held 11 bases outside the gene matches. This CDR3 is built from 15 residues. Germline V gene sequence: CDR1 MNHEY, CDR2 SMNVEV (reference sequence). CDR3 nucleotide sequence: TGTGCCAGCACTGGGACAGTCCAAGCCCACACTGAAGCTTTCTTT. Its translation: CASTGTVQAHTEAFF.

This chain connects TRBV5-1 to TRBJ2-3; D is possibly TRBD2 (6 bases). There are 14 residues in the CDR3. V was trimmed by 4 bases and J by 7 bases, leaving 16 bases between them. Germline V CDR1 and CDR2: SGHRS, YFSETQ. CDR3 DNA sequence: TGCGCCAGCAGCCCGGCCGGGACTTCCAATACGCAGTATTTT. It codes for CASSPAGTSNTQYF.

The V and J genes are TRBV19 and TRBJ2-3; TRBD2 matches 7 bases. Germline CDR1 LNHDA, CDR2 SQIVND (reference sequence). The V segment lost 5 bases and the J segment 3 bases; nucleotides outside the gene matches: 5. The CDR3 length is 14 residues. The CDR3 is CASSDTSATDTQYF. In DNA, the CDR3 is TGTGCCAGTAGTGATACTAGCGCGACAGATACGCAGTATTTT.

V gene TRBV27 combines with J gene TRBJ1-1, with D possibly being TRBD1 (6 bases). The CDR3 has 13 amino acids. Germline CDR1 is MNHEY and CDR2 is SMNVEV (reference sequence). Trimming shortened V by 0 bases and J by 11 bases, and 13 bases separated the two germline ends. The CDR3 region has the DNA TGTGCCAGCAGTTTATCGGGGGGGGCGGTGGCTTTCTTT. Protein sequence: CASSLSGGAVAFF.

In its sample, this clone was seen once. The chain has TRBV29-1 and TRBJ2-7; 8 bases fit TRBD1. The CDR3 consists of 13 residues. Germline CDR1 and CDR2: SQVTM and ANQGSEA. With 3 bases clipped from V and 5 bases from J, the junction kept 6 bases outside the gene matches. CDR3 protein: CSVERTGRNEQYF. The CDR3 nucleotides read TGCAGCGTTGAGAGGACAGGGAGGAACGAGCAGTACTTC.

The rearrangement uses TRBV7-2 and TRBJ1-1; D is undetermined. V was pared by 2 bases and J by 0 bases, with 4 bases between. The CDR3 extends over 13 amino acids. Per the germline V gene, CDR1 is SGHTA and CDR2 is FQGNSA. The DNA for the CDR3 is TGTGCCAGCAGCTTAAGATTGAACACTGAAGCTTTCTTT. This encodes CASSLRLNTEAFF.

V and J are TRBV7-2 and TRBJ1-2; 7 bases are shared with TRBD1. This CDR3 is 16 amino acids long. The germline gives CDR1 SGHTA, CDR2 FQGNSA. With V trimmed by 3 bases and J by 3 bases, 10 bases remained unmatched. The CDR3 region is CASSFSQGGSHYGYTF. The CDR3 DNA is TGTGCCAGCAGCTTTTCGCAGGGGGGGTCGCACTATGGCTACACCTTC. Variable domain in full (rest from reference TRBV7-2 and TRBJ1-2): GAGVSQSPSNKVTEKGKDVELRCDPISGHTALYWYRQSLGQGLEFLIYFQGNSAPDKSGLPSDRFSAERTGGSVSTLTIQRTQQEDSAVYLCASSFSQGGSHYGYTFGSGTRLTVV.

The CDR3 bases are TGTGCCAGCAGTCGCGGACTAGCGGCAGGGCAAGAGACCCAGTACTTC. This gives the protein CASSRGLAAGQETQYF. V gene TRBV6-6 combines with J gene TRBJ2-5, with 10 bases that match TRBD2. The CDR3 is made up of 16 amino acids. The germline CDR1 and CDR2 sequences are MNHNY and SVGAGI (reference sequence). Trimming at V came to 5 bases and at J to 2 bases, leaving 8 bases not matched to a gene.

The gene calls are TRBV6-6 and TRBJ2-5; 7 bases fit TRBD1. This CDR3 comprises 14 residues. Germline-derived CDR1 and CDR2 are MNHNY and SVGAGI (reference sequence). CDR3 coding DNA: TGTGCAGGAGCGATGGGACAGAAACAAGAGACCCAGTACTTC. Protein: CAGAMGQKQETQYF.

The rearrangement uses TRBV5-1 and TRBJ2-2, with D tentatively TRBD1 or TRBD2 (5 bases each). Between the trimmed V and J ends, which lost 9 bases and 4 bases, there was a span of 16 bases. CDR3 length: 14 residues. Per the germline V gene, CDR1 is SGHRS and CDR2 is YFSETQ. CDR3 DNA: TGCGCCACCAATTTAGGGGAGTTCACCGGGGAGCTGTTTTTT. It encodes CATNLGEFTGELFF.

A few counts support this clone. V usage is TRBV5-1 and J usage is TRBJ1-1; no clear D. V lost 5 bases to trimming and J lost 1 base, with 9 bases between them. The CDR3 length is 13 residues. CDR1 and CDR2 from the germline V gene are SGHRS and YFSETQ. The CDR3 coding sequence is TGCGCCAGCAGTTTCAATCCGAACACTGAAGCTTTCTTT. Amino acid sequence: CASSFNPNTEAFF.